The following is a T cell receptor beta chain sequence with its context. This sample was taken from a study of blood T cell repertoires in COVID-19. Study information: Whether acute or convalescent, the COVID-19 samples came from the United States, Italy and Spain. Sample material is recorded as cDNA or gDNA derived from T cells, B-cell-depleted T cells, or PBMCs.

This CDR3 spans 16 amino acids. Per the germline V gene, CDR1 is MNHEY and CDR2 is SMNVEV (reference sequence). The V gene end was trimmed by 3 bases and the J gene end by 5 bases; junction bases not matched to a gene: 8. In the original workflow: Reference gene primer amplification gave nucleated cell count estimates. Produced via immunoSEQ multiplex PCR; TCRdb's table is partial and in-frame only. That table is the source of V, J and clone size, and D and trimming were worked out from the DNA. Of fewer than 200,000 clones in the sample, 84% were seen once. The sample taken for sequencing was peripheral blood. The rearrangement uses TRBV27 and TRBJ2-2, with 8 bases matching TRBD1. The source is a man between 35 and 55 years old who had recovered from COVID-19. CDR3 residues: CASSFLGQVNTGELFF. CDR3 DNA sequence: TGTGCCAGCAGTTTTTTGGGACAGGTTAATACCGGGGAGCTGTTTTTT.